This T cell receptor (beta chain) emerged from a study of siplizumab effects on memory and regulatory T cells. V trimming: 8 bases; J trimming: 6 bases; junction bases outside the gene matches: 12. The CDR3 consists of 15 residues. Concerning this clone: Its antigen is unidentified.

Study findings and constraints: Memory T cells appeared less diverse than naive cells, which seemed to contribute substantially to alloresponse.

Measured with immunoSEQ multiplex PCR; TCRdb has only the in-frame clones, and not every one. This table holds approximately 94,000 clones, 80% to 95% found once. The chain has TRBV23-1 and TRBJ1-3, with 8 bases that match TRBD1. TRBV23-1 qualifies as an ORF whose function is uncertain. The sequencing sample was made of CD8+ T cells sorted from blood. The receptor was isolated from a human donor in good health. Written as DNA, the CDR3 is TGCGCCAGCGGTATCCCGGGACAGGCTGCAAACACCATATATTTT. Translated: CASGIPGQAANTIYF.